Listed below are T cell receptor beta chains from one sample, sequenced in a study of shared clonotypes between healthy human individuals. Clones were sequenced by immunoSEQ multiplex PCR, and TCRdb holds only the in-frame ones, with some missing. The sample has about 680,000 clones; less than 85% are singletons. The sequenced sample was memory CD4+ T cells sorted from blood. These receptor sequences come from a woman aged 25 to 39 in good health. Both conserved end residues are part of each CDR3. A D gene is named only where the DNA matches it firmly. A row's size may be missing; if present it is once, few, many or a size class.

d_call	j_call	cdr3_length	clone_size	v_call	cdr3_nt	cdr3_aa
.	TRBJ1-5	12	.	TRBV28	TGTGCCAGCAGTTTATTATCAAAGCCCCAGCATTTT	CASSLLSKPQHF
.	TRBJ2-2	13	.	TRBV11-2	TGTGCCAGCTTACGGGGGCGGACCGGGGAGCTGTTTTTT	CASLRGRTGELFF
.	TRBJ2-7	13	.	TRBV25-1	TGTGCCAGTGGGGGACACAGCTCCTACGAGCAGTACTTC	CASGGHSSYEQYF
.	TRBJ1-5	14	once	TRBV12-5	TGTGCTAGTGGTTTGGTTGGAGTCAGGCAGCCCCAGCATTTT	CASGLVGVRQPQHF
TRBD1	TRBJ2-7	12	.	TRBV28	TGTGCCAGCAGTGGGGGACAGTACGAGCAGTACTTC	CASSGGQYEQYF
.	TRBJ1-6	16	few	TRBV28	TGTGCCAGCAGTTCACTACCCGACGGGGTGGGCTCACCCCTCCACTTT	CASSSLPDGVGSPLHF
TRBD1	TRBJ2-2	15	.	TRBV19	TGTGCCAGTAGTCAGACAGGGGGGAACACCGGGGAGCTGTTTTTT	CASSQTGGNTGELFF
.	TRBJ2-3	11	few	TRBV27	TGTGCCAGCCGTTCCGCAGATACGCAGTATTTT	CASRSADTQYF
TRBD1	TRBJ1-2	16	.	TRBV2	TGTGCCAGCAGGACTGAGACAGGGCTTCTTAACTATGGCTACACCTTC	CASRTETGLLNYGYTF
.	TRBJ1-1	14	.	TRBV7-6	TGTGCCAGCAGCTCCGGACCGTTGAACACTGAAGCTTTCTTT	CASSSGPLNTEAFF
TRBD2	TRBJ2-3	17	few	TRBV19	TGTGCCAGTAGTATATTCAGCGGGAGGAACCTGGGAGATACGCAGTATTTT	CASSIFSGRNLGDTQYF
.	TRBJ2-7	16	.	TRBV9	TGTGCCAGCAGCGTGGGGATGGGGTTTCTATCCTACGAGCAGTACTTC	CASSVGMGFLSYEQYF
.	TRBJ2-3	14	few	TRBV19	TGTGCCAGTAGTGTATCGACTAGTCAGAAAACGCAGTATTTT	CASSVSTSQKTQYF
TRBD2	TRBJ2-3	19	few	TRBV10-1	TGCGCCAGCAGTCCCGTCCCGGGACTAGCGGGAGGGCCGAAAGATACGCAGTATTTT	CASSPVPGLAGGPKDTQYF
.	TRBJ2-7	11	.	TRBV19	TGTGCCAGCAGGAATGATGGAGAGCAGTACTTC	CASRNDGEQYF
.	TRBJ1-2	12	.	TRBV29-1	TGCAGCGTTGAGACAAGCAGGAGAGGCTACACCTTC	CSVETSRRGYTF
.	TRBJ2-1	17	.	TRBV5-1	TGCGCCAGCAGCCCGCATGGAGGGATTAATCGGTTCAATGAGCAGTTCTTC	CASSPHGGINRFNEQFF
.	TRBJ2-1	14	.	TRBV2	TGTGCCAGCAGTCCCCGGGGGTTCTCCGGTGAGCAGTTCTTC	CASSPRGFSGEQFF
.	TRBJ2-1	15	.	TRBV7-2	TGTGCCAGCAGCACAACGACCTTAGCTGGATATGAGCAGTTCTTC	CASSTTTLAGYEQFF
TRBD2	TRBJ2-7	16	.	TRBV6-1	TGTGCCAGCAGTGAAATTGGCGGGAGCCCTCGGGACGAGCAGTACTTC	CASSEIGGSPRDEQYF
.	TRBJ2-2	19	.	TRBV5-1	TGCGCCAGCAGCTCCTCTCCGGGACCCCGCCTTGCGTTCACCGGGGAGCTGTTTTTT	CASSSSPGPRLAFTGELFF
TRBD1	TRBJ1-1	15	.	TRBV2	TGTGCCAGCAGTTGGGACAGCCTCATGAACACTGAAGCTTTCTTT	CASSWDSLMNTEAFF
.	TRBJ2-7	14	.	TRBV11-2	.	CASSLLLGTGGLYF
.	TRBJ2-7	15	.	TRBV11-3	TGTGCCAGCAGCTTACTGTCACTAGTTGCCCACGAGCAGTACTTC	CASSLLSLVAHEQYF
.	TRBJ2-1	14	.	TRBV6-5	TGTGCCAGCAGTAACCGGGACTCCTACAATGAGCAGTTCTTC	CASSNRDSYNEQFF
TRBD2	TRBJ2-1	14	.	TRBV5-1	TGCGCCAGCAGCGGGACTAGCGCATACAATGAGCAGTTCTTC	CASSGTSAYNEQFF
TRBD2	TRBJ2-1	16	.	TRBV6-6	TGTGCCAGCAGCCCGAGGACTAGCGGATTTTACAATGAGCAGTTCTTC	CASSPRTSGFYNEQFF
.	TRBJ2-1	15	.	TRBV7-6	TGTGCCAGCAGCACCGCTTTGAGGTCAAACAATGAGCAGTTCTTC	CASSTALRSNNEQFF
.	TRBJ2-3	15	few	TRBV7-2	TGTGCCAGCAGCGCCGTAGTACTAACCACAGATACGCAGTATTTT	CASSAVVLTTDTQYF
.	TRBJ2-1	14	.	TRBV5-4	TGTGCCAGCAGCTTGATCTCCCGGTCCGGTGAGCAGTTCTTC	CASSLISRSGEQFF
.	TRBJ1-1	14	.	TRBV19	TGTGCCAGTAGTATAGGCTTTACTAACGCCCAAGCTTTCTTT	CASSIGFTNAQAFF
TRBD2	TRBJ2-3	16	.	TRBV9	TGTGCCAGCAGCGTCGGTCTAGCGGGAGGCACAGATACGCAGTATTTT	CASSVGLAGGTDTQYF
TRBD2	TRBJ2-1	15	.	TRBV6-1	TGTGCCAGCAGTGAACTAGCGGGATCCTACAATGAGCAGTTCTTC	CASSELAGSYNEQFF
.	TRBJ1-5	13	many	TRBV2	TGTGCCAGCAGTGTTGAGGGAATAAGGCCCCAGCATTTT	CASSVEGIRPQHF
.	TRBJ2-6	18	many	TRBV15	TGTGCCACCAGCAGTGGGGCGACTTGGGGATCTGGGGCCAACGTCCTGACTTTC	CATSSGATWGSGANVLTF
.	TRBJ2-2	14	.	TRBV4-1	TGCGCCAGCAGCCAAGTCGGACGAGCCGGGGAGCTGTTTTTT	CASSQVGRAGELFF
TRBD2	TRBJ2-5	17	.	TRBV5-1	TGCGCCAGCAGCCCACTCCAGGGAGCGGGAGGGCAAGAGACCCAGTACTTC	CASSPLQGAGGQETQYF
.	TRBJ1-2	14	.	TRBV29-1	TGCAGCGTTGAGTACGGGCTGGGGAGGTATGGCTACACCTTC	CSVEYGLGRYGYTF
.	TRBJ2-5	12	few	TRBV7-2	TGTGCCAGCAGCTTAGCGGGAGAGACCCAGTACTTC	CASSLAGETQYF
.	TRBJ2-2	15	once	TRBV28	TGTGCCAGCGGTAGCGGAGCCGCGAACACCGGGGAGCTGTTTTTT	CASGSGAANTGELFF
TRBD2	TRBJ2-1	13	.	TRBV11-2	TGTGCCAGCAGCTCTAGGACTAGCAATGAGCAGTTCTTC	CASSSRTSNEQFF
.	TRBJ2-3	17	.	TRBV6-4	TGTGCCAGCAGTGACTCGATTCCCCCAACTAGCACAGATACGCAGTATTTT	CASSDSIPPTSTDTQYF
TRBD2	TRBJ2-2	16	.	TRBV7-9	TGTGCCAGCAGTCATACCGGGACTAGGCCTTTCGGGGAGCTGTTTTTT	CASSHTGTRPFGELFF
.	TRBJ2-7	18	few	TRBV4-1	TGCGCCAGCAGCCATCAACCGGGGCTAGACTTTAGCTCCTACGAGCAGTACTTC	CASSHQPGLDFSSYEQYF
TRBD1	TRBJ2-7	12	.	TRBV2	TGTGCCAGCAGTGGACAGGGAAGCGAGCAGTACTTC	CASSGQGSEQYF
.	TRBJ1-2	15	many	TRBV6-5	TGTGCCAGCAGTTACGGGGGGCGAGCTAACTATGGCTACACCTTC	CASSYGGRANYGYTF
TRBD1	TRBJ2-4	14	.	TRBV6-5	TGTGCCAGCAGCCGGACAGGTCCGCAAAACATTCAGTACTTC	CASSRTGPQNIQYF
.	TRBJ1-2	12	once	TRBV11-3	TGTGCCAGCAGCTTTTCAGACGATGGCTACACCTTC	CASSFSDDGYTF
TRBD2	TRBJ2-5	15	.	TRBV5-1	TGCGCCAGCAGCTTGGGGGGACTAGGCGAAGAGACCCAGTACTTC	CASSLGGLGEETQYF